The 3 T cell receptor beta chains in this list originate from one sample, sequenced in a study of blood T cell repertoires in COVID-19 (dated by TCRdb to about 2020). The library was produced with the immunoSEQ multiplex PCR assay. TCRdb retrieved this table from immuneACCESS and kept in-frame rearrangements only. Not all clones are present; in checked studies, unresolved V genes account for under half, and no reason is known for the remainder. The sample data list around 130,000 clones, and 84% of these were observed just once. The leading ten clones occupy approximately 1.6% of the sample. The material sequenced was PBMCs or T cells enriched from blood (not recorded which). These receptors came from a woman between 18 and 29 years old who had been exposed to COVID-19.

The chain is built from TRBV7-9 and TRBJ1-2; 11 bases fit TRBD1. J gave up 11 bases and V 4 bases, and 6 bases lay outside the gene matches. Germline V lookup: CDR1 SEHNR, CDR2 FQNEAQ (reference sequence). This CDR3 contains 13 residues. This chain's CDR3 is CASSSSGTGGYTF. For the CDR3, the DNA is TGTGCCAGCAGCTCCTCCGGGACAGGGGGTTACACCTTC.

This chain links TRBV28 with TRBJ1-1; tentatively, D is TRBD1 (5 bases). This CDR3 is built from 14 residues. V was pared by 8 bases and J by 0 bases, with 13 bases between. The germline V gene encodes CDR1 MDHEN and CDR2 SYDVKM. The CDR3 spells CASAQGGVNTEAFF. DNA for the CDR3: TGTGCCAGCGCCCAGGGTGGAGTGAACACTGAAGCTTTCTTT. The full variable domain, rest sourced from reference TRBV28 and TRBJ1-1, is DVKVTQSSRYLVKRTGEKVFLECVQDMDHENMFWYRQDPGLGLRLIYFSYDVKMKEKGDIPEGYSVSREKKERFSLILESASTNQTSMYLCASAQGGVNTEAFFGQGTRLTVV.

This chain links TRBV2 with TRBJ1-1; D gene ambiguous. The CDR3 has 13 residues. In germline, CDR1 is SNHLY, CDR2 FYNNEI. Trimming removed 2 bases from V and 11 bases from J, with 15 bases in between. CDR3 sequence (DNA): TGTGCCAGCAGTGAAAGTCCGGGGAGGGAGGCTTTCTTT. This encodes CASSESPGREAFF.